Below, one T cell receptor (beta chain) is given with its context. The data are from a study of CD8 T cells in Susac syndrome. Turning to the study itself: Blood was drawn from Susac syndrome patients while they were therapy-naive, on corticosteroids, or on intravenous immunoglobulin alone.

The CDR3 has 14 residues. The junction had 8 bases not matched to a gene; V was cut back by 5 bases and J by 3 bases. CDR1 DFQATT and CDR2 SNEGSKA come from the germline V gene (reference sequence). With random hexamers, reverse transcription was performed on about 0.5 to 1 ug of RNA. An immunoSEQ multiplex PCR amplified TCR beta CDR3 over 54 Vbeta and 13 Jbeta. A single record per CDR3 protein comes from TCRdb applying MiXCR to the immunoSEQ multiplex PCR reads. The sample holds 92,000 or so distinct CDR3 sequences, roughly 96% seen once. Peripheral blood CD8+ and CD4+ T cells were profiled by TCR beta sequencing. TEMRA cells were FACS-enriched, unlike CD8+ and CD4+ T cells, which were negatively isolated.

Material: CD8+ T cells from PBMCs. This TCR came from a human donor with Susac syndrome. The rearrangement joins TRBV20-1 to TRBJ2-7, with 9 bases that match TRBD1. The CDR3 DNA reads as TGCAGTGCTCCCGGGACAGGGTCGGGCTACGAGCAGTACTTC. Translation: CSAPGTGSGYEQYF.